These T cell receptor beta chains were read from a single sample in a study of identical twins. TCRdb processed the 5' RACE reads anew with MiXCR; each CDR3 protein has one entry. Of 250,000 to 300,000 distinct CDR3 sequences in the sample, 6.5% to 9.5% were seen once. This sample also belongs to another study, concerning yellow fever vaccine responses in identical twins.

Sequencing was done on a sample of CD8+ T cells sorted from blood. The receptors shown here come from a young woman in good health. Both conserved end residues are part of each CDR3. The D gene is left open where the match is weak. Part of the rows lack a size; the others show once, few, many or a class for expanded clones.

TRBV10-2,TRBJ1-2,-,many,CASSESFTGFPYGYTF,TGCGCCAGCAGTGAGTCGTTTACAGGGTTTCCCTATGGCTACACCTTC
TRBV12-3/TRBV12-4,TRBJ2-1,TRBD2,many,CASKGRGLAGDVGEQFF,TGTGCCAGCAAAGGGCGAGGACTAGCGGGAGACGTAGGTGAGCAGTTCTTC
TRBV3-1,TRBJ2-3,TRBD2,many,CASSPPGTSGDTQYF,TGTGCCAGCAGCCCTCCTGGGACTAGCGGAGATACGCAGTATTTT
TRBV7-9,TRBJ2-1,-,few,CASSLLTEDEQFF,TGTGCCAGCAGCTTATTAACCGAGGATGAGCAGTTCTTC
TRBV12-3/TRBV12-4,TRBJ2-7,-,-,CASSNTDRSSYEQYF,TGTGCCAGCAGCAACACCGACAGGAGCTCCTACGAGCAGTACTTC
TRBV14,TRBJ2-7,TRBD1,-,CASSHGQGPYEQYF,TGTGCCAGCAGCCACGGACAGGGTCCCTACGAGCAGTACTTC
TRBV5-1,TRBJ2-1,-,many,CASSLSVGFYNEQFF,TGCGCCAGCAGCTTATCCGTTGGCTTCTACAATGAGCAGTTCTTC
TRBV9,TRBJ2-6,-,many,CASSSSGANVLTF,TGTGCCAGCAGCTCTTCTGGGGCCAACGTCCTGACTTTC
TRBV6-2/TRBV6-3,TRBJ2-1,-,-,CASATYASNEQFF,TGTGCCAGCGCAACCTATGCCAGCAATGAGCAGTTCTTC
TRBV20-1,TRBJ2-1,TRBD2,-,CSARASGRALNEQFF,TGCAGTGCTAGGGCTAGCGGGAGGGCCCTCAATGAGCAGTTCTTC
TRBV28,TRBJ2-7,TRBD2,many,CASSARLAPLDPYEQYF,TGTGCCAGCAGCGCAAGACTAGCGCCTCTAGATCCCTACGAGCAGTACTTC
TRBV7-9,TRBJ1-4,-,few,CASSLYDPNEKLFF,TGTGCCAGCAGCTTATACGACCCAAATGAAAAACTGTTTTTT
TRBV7-9,TRBJ2-1,TRBD2,many,CASSLSGGAVDEQFF,TGTGCCAGCAGCTTAAGCGGGGGGGCAGTCGATGAGCAGTTCTTC
TRBV29-1,TRBJ2-3,-,-,CSVEVDLYTQYF,TGCAGCGTTGAAGTCGACCTCTATACGCAGTATTTT
TRBV9,TRBJ1-1,-,few,CASSVGLRGTEAFF,TGTGCCAGCAGCGTAGGTTTGAGGGGCACTGAAGCTTTCTTT
TRBV27,TRBJ2-7,-,many,CASSLSGTEQYF,TGTGCCAGCAGTTTGTCGGGGACCGAGCAGTACTTC
TRBV30,TRBJ2-1,-,many,CAWSDEWAAHVNEQFF,TGTGCCTGGAGTGATGAGTGGGCGGCCCACGTTAATGAGCAGTTCTTC
TRBV6-5,TRBJ2-1,TRBD2,-,CASSYSSGRSHNEQFF,TGTGCCAGCAGTTACTCTAGCGGGAGGTCCCACAATGAGCAGTTCTTC
TRBV5-6,TRBJ1-1,-,many,CASSLVGDTEAFF,TGTGCCAGCAGCTTGGTGGGGGACACTGAAGCTTTCTTT
TRBV10-2,TRBJ1-5,-,-,CASSESGDKYQPQHF,TGCGCCAGCAGTGAGTCTGGGGACAAATATCAGCCCCAGCATTTT
TRBV5-6,TRBJ2-1,-,many,CASSPPTAYNEQFF,TGTGCCAGCAGCCCCCCGACGGCCTACAATGAGCAGTTCTTC
TRBV5-1,TRBJ2-7,TRBD1,-,CASRDDLGGRYEQYF,TGCGCCAGCAGAGATGACCTAGGGGGCCGGTACGAGCAGTACTTC
TRBV6-5,TRBJ2-2,-,-,CASSYSLDVGELFF,TGTGCCAGCAGTTACTCGCTTGATGTAGGGGAGCTGTTTTTT
TRBV27,TRBJ2-5,-,few,CASKVQETQYF,TGTGCCAGCAAGGTCCAAGAGACCCAGTACTTC
TRBV4-3,TRBJ2-7,-,many,CASSQEYDGPNEQYF,TGCGCCAGCAGCCAAGAGTATGACGGGCCGAACGAGCAGTACTTC
TRBV12-3/TRBV12-4,TRBJ1-6,-,many,CASSLSPESRSPLHF,TGTGCCAGCAGTTTATCCCCTGAGTCGAGGTCACCCCTCCACTTT
TRBV2,TRBJ1-5,-,-,CASSEGLGAVQPQHF,TGTGCCAGCAGTGAAGGGTTGGGGGCTGTTCAGCCCCAGCATTTT